One sample yielded the 11 T cell receptor beta chains listed below, sequenced in a study of blood T cell repertoires in COVID-19. Sequenced by immunoSEQ multiplex PCR; TCRdb stores in-frame clones only, minus some. The sample has some 210,000 clones, approximately 91% seen once. Source material: peripheral blood. The receptors were sampled from a woman between 35 and 50 years old with acute or convalescent COVID-19.

CDR3 protein: CASSMEPMNTEAFF. CDR3 bases: TGTGCCAGCAGCATGGAGCCCATGAACACTGAAGCTTTCTTT. This rearrangement joins TRBV9 to TRBJ1-1; no clear D. V shed 4 bases and J shed 0 bases, with 10 bases lying between them. The CDR3 has 14 amino acids. The germline gives CDR1 SGDLS, CDR2 YYNGEE.

CDR3: CASSSWGGGTNYGYTF. In DNA, the CDR3 is TGTGCCAGTAGCTCTTGGGGCGGGGGAACGAACTATGGCTACACCTTC. This chain connects TRBV19 to TRBJ1-2, with a possible D match to TRBD1 (5 bases). CDR3 size: 16 residues. The germline V gene encodes CDR1 LNHDA and CDR2 SQIVND (reference sequence). Trimming stripped 6 bases from V and 2 bases from J, with 19 bases between.

The chain employs TRBV6-5 and TRBJ1-1; D might be TRBD1 (5 bases). The CDR3 contains 13 residues. With 7 bases removed from V and 4 bases from J, the gap between germline ends came to 13 bases. Germline-derived CDR1 and CDR2 are MNHEY and SVGAGI. The CDR3 is CASTQMGRTEAFF. In DNA, the CDR3 is TGTGCCAGCACCCAAATGGGGCGCACTGAAGCTTTCTTT.

The chain recombines TRBV10-3 with TRBJ1-5; D is unclear. The CDR3 sequence is 12 residues long. From germline, CDR1 is ENHRY and CDR2 SYGVKD. V lost 3 bases and J 6 bases, leaving 6 bases between the germline ends. The CDR3 DNA is TGTGCCATCAGTGAAAGCGTTCAGCCCCAGCATTTT. It is translated as CAISESVQPQHF.

The chain is built from TRBV3-1 (or the pseudogene TRBV3-2) and TRBJ1-1; D perhaps matches TRBD1 (5 bases). The CDR3 extends over 13 amino acids. Trimming took off 4 bases at V and 3 bases at J, with 9 bases between the two ends. Germline V gives CDR1 LGHDT, CDR2 YNNKEL (reference sequence). This CDR3 reads CASSLWGDTEAFF. In DNA, the CDR3 is TGTGCCAGCAGCCTTTGGGGGGACACTGAAGCTTTCTTT.

This chain uses TRBV18 with TRBJ1-2, with D maybe TRBD1 (5 bases). V lost 1 base to trimming and J lost 2 bases, with 8 bases between them. This CDR3 is built from 14 residues. Germline CDR1 KGHSH, CDR2 LQKENI. CDR3 protein: CASSPQSGNYGYTF. The CDR3 DNA reads as TGTGCCAGCTCACCACAATCAGGGAACTATGGCTACACCTTC.

The chain carries TRBV7-7 and TRBJ2-2; 11 positions agree with TRBD2. Germline V gene sequence: CDR1 SSHAT, CDR2 FNYEAQ (reference sequence). The CDR3 totals 16 residues. V was pared by 5 bases and J by 1 base, with 3 bases of the junction left unmatched. CDR3 in amino acids: CASSPLAGVNTGELFF. The DNA of the CDR3 is TGTGCCAGCAGCCCACTAGCGGGGGTGAACACCGGGGAGCTGTTTTTT. The full variable domain, completed using reference TRBV7-7 and TRBJ2-2, is GAGVSQSPRYKVTKRGQDVTLRCDPISSHATLYWYQQALGQGPEFLTYFNYEAQPDKSGLPSDRFSAERPEGSISTLTIQRTEQRDSAMYRCASSPLAGVNTGELFFGEGSRLTVL.

This chain uses TRBV7-9 with TRBJ2-3, with D possibly being TRBD2 (5 bases). With 3 bases removed from V and 4 bases from J, the gap between germline ends came to 17 bases. CDR3 size: 16 residues. Germline V lookup: CDR1 SEHNR, CDR2 FQNEAQ (reference sequence). This chain's CDR3 is CASSFKAAPPADTQYF. CDR3 nucleotides: TGTGCCAGCAGCTTTAAAGCGGCACCCCCGGCAGATACGCAGTATTTT.

The chain joins TRBV30 to TRBJ1-2; D ambiguous. The CDR3 is made up of 13 amino acids. CDR1 is GTSNPN and CDR2 is SVGIG in the germline V gene (reference sequence). V gave up 4 bases and J gave up 4 bases, with 13 bases separating them. The CDR3 sequence: CAWTRQLLYGYTF. Here the CDR3 DNA reads TGTGCCTGGACGCGGCAGCTACTCTATGGCTACACCTTC.

The chain joins TRBV25-1 to TRBJ2-3; tentatively, D is TRBD1 (6 bases). V lost 5 bases and J lost 0, with 15 bases in between. Germline V gives CDR1 MGHDK, CDR2 SYGVNS. The CDR3 extends over 16 amino acids. The CDR3 is CASSKAGTFSTDTQYF. As DNA, the CDR3 is TGTGCCAGCAGTAAAGCCGGGACATTCAGCACAGATACGCAGTATTTT.

The rearrangement links TRBV6-5 to TRBJ2-6, with 7 bases identical to TRBD1. The V gene end was trimmed by 6 bases and the J gene end by 2 bases; junction bases not matched to a gene: 4. The CDR3 runs 15 residues. CDR1 MNHEY and CDR2 SVGAGI come from the germline V gene. CDR3 bases: TGTGCCAGCAGGAATACAGGGGCTGGGGCCAACGTCCTGACTTTC. Protein sequence: CASRNTGAGANVLTF.